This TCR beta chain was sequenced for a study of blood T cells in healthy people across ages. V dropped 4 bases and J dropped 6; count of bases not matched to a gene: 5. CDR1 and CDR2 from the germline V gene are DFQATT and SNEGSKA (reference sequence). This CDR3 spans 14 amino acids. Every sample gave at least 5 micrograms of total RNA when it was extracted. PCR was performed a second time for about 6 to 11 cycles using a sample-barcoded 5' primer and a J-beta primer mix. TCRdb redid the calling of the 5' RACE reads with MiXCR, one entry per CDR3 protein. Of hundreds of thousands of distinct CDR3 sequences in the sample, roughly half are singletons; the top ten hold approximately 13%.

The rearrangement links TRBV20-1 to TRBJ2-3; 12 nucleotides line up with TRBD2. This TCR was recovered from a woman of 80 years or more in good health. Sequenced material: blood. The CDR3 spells CSATLAGGLDTQYF. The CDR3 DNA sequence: TGCAGTGCTACACTAGCGGGAGGATTGGATACGCAGTATTTT.